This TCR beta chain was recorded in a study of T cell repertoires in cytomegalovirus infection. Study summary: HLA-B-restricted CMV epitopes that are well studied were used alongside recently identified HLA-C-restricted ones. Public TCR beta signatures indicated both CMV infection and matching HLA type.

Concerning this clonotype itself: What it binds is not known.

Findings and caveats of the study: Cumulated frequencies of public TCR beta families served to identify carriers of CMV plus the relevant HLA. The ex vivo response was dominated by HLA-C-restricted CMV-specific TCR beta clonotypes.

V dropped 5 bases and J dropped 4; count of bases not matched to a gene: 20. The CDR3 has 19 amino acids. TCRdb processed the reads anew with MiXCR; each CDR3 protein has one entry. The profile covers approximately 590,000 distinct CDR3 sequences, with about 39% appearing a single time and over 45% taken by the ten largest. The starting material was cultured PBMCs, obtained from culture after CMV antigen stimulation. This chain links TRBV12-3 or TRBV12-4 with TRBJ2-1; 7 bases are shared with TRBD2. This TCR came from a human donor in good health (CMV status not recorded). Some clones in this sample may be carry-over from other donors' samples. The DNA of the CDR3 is TGTGCCAGCAGTCCCGGGGGGAGGGGCGGTTGGGGGTTTTACAATGAGCAGTTCTTC. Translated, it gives CASSPGGRGGWGFYNEQFF.